This TCR beta chain originates from a study of control samples from healthy donors and cancer patients (dated by TCRdb to the early 2020s). Libraries were prepared through the immunoSEQ multiplex PCR assay. TCRdb obtained this table from immuneACCESS and retained in-frame rearrangements with V and J assigned. These tables miss some clones; where compared with another copy, unresolved V genes account for less than half of the shortfall, and the remainder is unexplained. This sample is represented by under 200,000 clones; approximately 94% of them were singletons. Clones ranked in the top ten supply 14% of the sample. V sheds 1 base and J sheds 3 bases, leaving 7 bases between their ends. The cysteine opens and the phenylalanine closes a CDR3 of 13 amino acids. Only the CDR3 part of the read is kept: 39 bases, read in frame from the first base. The germline V gene (reference sequence) supplies CDR1 GTSNPN and CDR2 SVGIG.

About this clone: Its specific antigen is unknown. Nothing much larger sits one base from this clone, and base qualities are not available.

This chain joins TRBV30 to TRBJ1-5, with no confident D gene call. The sequencing sample was made of PBMCs. The clonotype originates from a man in his fifties or sixties with colorectal cancer. The nucleotide sequence reads as follows: TGTGCCTGGAGTGCATTAAACAATCAGCCCCAGCATTTT. This is translated as CAWSALNNQPQHF.